Following are 27 T cell receptor beta chains from one sample sequenced in a study of regulatory T cells in long-lasting Graves disease (dated by TCRdb to about 2021). The sample's time point label is to be understood as: persistent/refractory GD, antithyroid drugs over 5 years with positive TRAb. For both TCR sequencing and RNA sequencing, RNA was extracted from PBMCs using TRIzol. Library preparation used multiplex PCR. This sample was sequenced with an Illumina HiSeq 4000. CDR3 regions were amplified by Arm-PCR with iRepertoire HTBI primers to construct TCR beta libraries. The public reads were run again by TCRdb, first through fastp at Q25 and then through MiXCR, and only productive beta chains were kept. Rows merge per CDR3 protein into single entries with the most common DNA and genes. This sample gives hundreds of thousands of distinct CDR3 sequences in total; around 30% of them show up just once. The ten largest clones add up to around 42% of the sample.

The material sequenced was peripheral blood mononuclear cells (PBMCs), taken when the disease was refractory, from a patient treated with antithyroid drugs. These TCRs come from a female donor with Graves disease.

In its sample, this clonotype was seen many times. The V and J genes are TRBV27 and TRBJ1-1, with 7 positions matching TRBD1. Germline trimming cut 10 bases from V and 0 bases from J; bases unmatched to any gene: 8. Germline V CDR1 and CDR2: MNHEY, SMNVEV (reference sequence). This CDR3 has 14 amino acids. The DNA of the CDR3 is TGTGCCACCAAGAGGGACAGATTGAACACTGAAGCTTTCTTT. Translating gives CATKRDRLNTEAFF.

This clonotype was detected ten times or more. J is TRBJ2-7 and V is TRBV2; the D gene is possibly TRBD2 (5 bases). The V gene's germline CDR1 is SNHLY and CDR2 FYNNEI. Trimming stripped 5 bases from V and 7 bases from J, with 18 bases between. There are 14 residues in the CDR3. CDR3 nucleotides: TGTGCCAGCAGTTCGGCCCGGGGAGCTAGGGAGCAGTACTTC. Protein product: CASSSARGAREQYF.

The sample holds one count of this clonotype. This chain's CDR3 is CSAEFKSNQPQHF. Here the CDR3 DNA reads TGCAGTGCCGAATTCAAAAGCAATCAGCCCCAGCATTTT. The chain recombines TRBV20-1 with TRBJ1-5; no firm D call. V lost 6 bases and J lost 1, with 10 bases in between. Germline CDR1 reads DFQATT; CDR2 reads SNEGSKA (reference sequence). This CDR3 region has 13 residues.

CDR3 sequence reads: CASSVAGSSSYEQYF. DNA of the CDR3: TGTGCCAGCAGCGTAGCTGGCAGCTCGTCCTACGAGCAGTACTTC. This sequence joins TRBV9 and TRBJ2-7; D is uncertain. Trimming shortened V by 0 bases and J by 1 base, and 11 bases separated the two germline ends. Looked up from germline, CDR1 is SGDLS and CDR2 is YYNGEE. The CDR3 is made up of 15 amino acids.

In nucleotides, the CDR3 is TGTGCCAGCAGTTACTCGCGACAGGTTTTTCATTCACCCCTCCACTTT. Amino acid sequence: CASSYSRQVFHSPLHF. This rearrangement joins TRBV6-2 or TRBV6-3 to TRBJ1-6, with D perhaps TRBD1 (6 bases). Deletions cut 0 bases from V and 8 bases from J, with 14 bases between. The CDR3 is 16 residues long. Germline CDR1 MNHEY, CDR2 SVGEGT.

This clonotype was counted a few times. V is TRBV12-3 or TRBV12-4 and J is TRBJ2-7; 10 bases line up with TRBD1. V lost 3 bases and J lost 1; bases outside the gene matches: 3. The CDR3 contains 15 residues. CDR3 sequence (DNA): TGTGCCAGCAGTTTCCGGACAGGGGGATCCTACGAGCAGTACTTC. Translated, it gives CASSFRTGGSYEQYF.

V usage is TRBV6-2 or TRBV6-3 and J usage is TRBJ2-3; D gene unclear. Germline lookup yields CDR1 MNHEY and CDR2 SVGEGT. CDR3 length equals 13 residues. V lost 6 bases and J lost 1, with 8 bases in between. This CDR3 is CASSRSRTDTQYF. CDR3 sequence (DNA): TGTGCCAGCAGCAGGAGCCGCACAGATACGCAGTATTTT.

The chain has TRBV6-1 and TRBJ2-6; D uncertain. The CDR3 totals 15 residues. Germline V gene sequence: CDR1 MNHNS, CDR2 SASEGT. Trimming cost V 0 bases and J 2 bases, with 5 bases left between them. CDR3 nucleotides: TGTGCCAGCAGTGAAGCCTGGCCTGGGGCCAACGTCCTGACTTTC. Protein sequence: CASSEAWPGANVLTF.

There are many counts of this clonotype. This chain connects TRBV2 to TRBJ2-7; D unclear. V lost 6 bases and J 4 bases, leaving 13 bases between the germline ends. The CDR3 totals 13 residues. Germline loops: CDR1 SNHLY, CDR2 FYNNEI. This CDR3 is CASSARALYEQYF. CDR3 nucleotides: TGTGCCAGCAGCGCTAGGGCGTTATACGAGCAGTACTTC.

This clonotype turned up a few times. The CDR3 reads CASSPTGASEAFF. The CDR3 DNA reads as TGTGCCAGCAGCCCAACAGGGGCCTCTGAAGCTTTCTTT. V and J are TRBV5-6 and TRBJ1-1, with 7 nucleotides matching TRBD1. V lost 4 bases, J lost 6 bases, and 6 bases stayed unmatched. Germline loops: CDR1 SGHDT, CDR2 YYEEEE. This CDR3 has 13 residues.

This clonotype came up a few times. The chain carries TRBV28 and TRBJ1-5; tentative D call: TRBD1 (6 bases). The CDR3 consists of 17 residues. Trimming took off 8 bases at V and 2 bases at J, with 22 bases between the two ends. Germline CDR1 MDHEN, CDR2 SYDVKM. For the CDR3, the DNA is TGTGCCAGCCGGCACCACCGGGACACCTTACGCAATCAGCCCCAGCATTTT. This encodes CASRHHRDTLRNQPQHF.

The V call is TRBV7-3, the J call TRBJ1-6, with unresolved D. CDR3 length: 15 amino acids. The germline gives CDR1 SGHTA, CDR2 FQGTGA. Trimming removed 0 bases at V and 6 bases at J, with 9 bases between. The chain's CDR3 is CASSLTAGFNSPLHF. The CDR3 DNA reads TGTGCCAGCAGCTTAACGGCAGGATTTAATTCACCCCTCCACTTT.

The gene calls are TRBV10-3 and TRBJ2-3; 12 bases are a match to TRBD2. CDR3 length: 16 amino acids. With 6 bases clipped from V and 6 bases from J, the junction kept 10 bases outside the gene matches. Germline CDR1 is ENHRY and CDR2 is SYGVKD. As DNA, the CDR3 is TGTGCCATCAGGGGGCTACTAGCGGGAGGCGTGGATACGCAGTATTTT. Encoded protein: CAIRGLLAGGVDTQYF.

Only a few counts were recorded for this clonotype. This chain links TRBV27 with TRBJ1-5; TRBD1 matches 9 bases. CDR3 length: 15 amino acids. Germline-derived CDR1 and CDR2 are MNHEY and SMNVEV (reference sequence). Unmatched junction bases numbered 6, after V lost 3 bases and J lost 6 bases. CDR3 bases: TGTGCCAGCAGTTTGAGACAGGGGGTTTCTCAGCCCCAGCATTTT. It encodes CASSLRQGVSQPQHF.

Concerning this clonotype: A read error may explain this, as a much larger clone is one base away. The CDR3 DNA reads TGTGCCAGCAGAAACCTGACTAGCGGGAAACAAGAGGCCCAGTACTTC. It codes for CASRNLTSGKQEAQYF. The rearrangement joins TRBV2 to TRBJ2-5; 11 bases agree with TRBD2. Germline V gene lookup returns CDR1 SNHLY and CDR2 FYNNEI. CDR3 size: 16 residues.

This clonotype was recorded a few times. J is TRBJ1-1 and V is TRBV12-3 or TRBV12-4; perhaps TRBD1 as D (5 bases). CDR3 size: 12 residues. Deletions cut 6 bases from V and 7 bases from J, with 12 bases between. CDR3 amino acids: CASSPWDGEAFF. The DNA for the CDR3 is TGTGCCAGCAGCCCCTGGGACGGTGAAGCTTTCTTT.

This clonotype came up a few times. The chain is built from TRBV5-6 and TRBJ2-5; D might be TRBD1 (5 bases). Trimming took off 2 bases at V and 7 bases at J, with 15 bases between the two ends. The germline gives CDR1 SGHDT, CDR2 YYEEEE. The CDR3 spans 14 residues. The CDR3 loop is CASSFRLGPRTQYF. DNA of the CDR3: TGTGCCAGCAGCTTCCGACTGGGGCCGAGGACCCAGTACTTC. Supplemented by reference TRBV5-6 and TRBJ2-5, the full variable domain reads DAGVTQSPTHLIKTRGQQVTLRCSPKSGHDTVSWYQQALGQGPQFIFQYYEEEERQRGNFPDRFSGHQFPNYSSELNVNALLLGDSALYLCASSFRLGPRTQYFGPGTRLLVL.

This clonotype was seen at least ten times. The V gene is TRBV6-1, the J gene TRBJ2-5, with a possible D match to TRBD1 (5 bases). The CDR3 spans 13 residues. Trimming took off 2 bases at V and 7 bases at J, with 11 bases between the two ends. CDR1 MNHNS and CDR2 SASEGT come from the germline V gene. CDR3 nucleotides: TGTGCCAGCAGTGAACAGGGCTCGGCGACCCAGTACTTC. This translates into CASSEQGSATQYF.

This clonotype came up a few times. CDR3 coding DNA: TGTGCCAGCAGTTTCGAGGGCGGGAGTTCCACAGAGACCCAGTACTTC. Translated, it gives CASSFEGGSSTETQYF. The V and J genes are TRBV12-3 or TRBV12-4 and TRBJ2-5; 7 positions match TRBD2. V lost 3 bases to trimming and J lost 4 bases; unmatched junction nucleotides: 11. The CDR3 is 16 amino acids.

This clonotype was seen only a few times. The chain employs TRBV2 and TRBJ1-1; 10 nucleotides match TRBD1. Trimming at V came to 8 bases and at J to 5 bases, leaving 8 bases not matched to a gene. The CDR3 extends over 14 amino acids. Germline loops: CDR1 SNHLY, CDR2 FYNNEI. The CDR3 reads CASSDRGLLTEAFF. In nucleotides, the CDR3 is TGTGCCAGCTCAGACAGGGGGCTCTTGACTGAAGCTTTCTTT.

This clonotype was counted between two and nine times. The CDR3 DNA reads TGTGCCAGCAGCCAAGGTACTAGCGGGAGGATCTACAATGAGCAGTTCTTC. Encoded protein: CASSQGTSGRIYNEQFF. The chain has TRBV14 and TRBJ2-1; 12 positions agree with TRBD2. Germline loops: CDR1 SGHDN, CDR2 FVKESK. CDR3 length equals 17 residues. With V trimmed by 1 base and J by 3 bases, 4 bases remained unmatched.

For this clonotype: A read error may account for a junction end that differs from germline. V usage is TRBV6-1 and J usage is TRBJ1-3, with a tentative D call TRBD1 (5 bases). The CDR3 runs to 15 residues. Germline CDR1 is MNHNS and CDR2 is SASEGT. Here the CDR3 DNA reads TGTGCCGGCAGATACGACAGTTACTCTGGAAACACCATATATTTT. It yields the protein CAGRYDSYSGNTIYF.

This chain joins TRBV20-1 and TRBJ2-7; D is unresolved. Germline CDR1 and CDR2: DFQATT and SNEGSKA (reference sequence). CDR3 length: 12 residues. Trimming took off 1 base at V and 2 bases at J, with 6 bases between the two ends. The CDR3 nucleotides are TGCAGTGCTAGAGCACAGACCTACGAGCAGTACTTC. Its translation is CSARAQTYEQYF.

The chain combines TRBV5-1 with TRBJ1-2; D possibly corresponds to TRBD1 (6 bases). Per the germline V gene, CDR1 is SGHRS and CDR2 is YFSETQ. The CDR3 loop spans 15 amino acids. Trimming took 4 bases from V and 5 from J, leaving 18 bases between them. In DNA, the CDR3 is TGCGCCAGCAGCATCACGTGGGACACCCATTATGGCTACACCTTC. It encodes CASSITWDTHYGYTF.

The rearrangement links TRBV20-1 to TRBJ2-5, with TRBD2 identical over 13 bases. The CDR3 has 17 residues. J lost 5 bases, V lost 0 bases, and 9 bases had no gene match. CDR1 and CDR2 from the germline V gene are DFQATT and SNEGSKA (reference sequence). The CDR3 DNA reads TGCAGTGCTAGAGACAACCTACGGACTAGCGGGAGCGAGACCCAGTACTTC. This gives the protein CSARDNLRTSGSETQYF.

The V gene is TRBV28, the J gene TRBJ2-7; 9 bases align to TRBD1. With 2 bases clipped from V and 4 bases from J, the junction kept 9 bases outside the gene matches. Germline CDR1 reads MDHEN; CDR2 reads SYDVKM. This CDR3 has 16 amino acids. CDR3: CASSLVSGDREYEQYF. DNA for the CDR3: TGTGCCAGCAGTTTAGTATCTGGGGACAGGGAATACGAGCAGTACTTC. The entire variable domain, with the rest obtained from reference TRBV28 and TRBJ2-7, is as follows: DVKVTQSSRYLVKRTGEKVFLECVQDMDHENMFWYRQDPGLGLRLIYFSYDVKMKEKGDIPEGYSVSREKKERFSLILESASTNQTSMYLCASSLVSGDREYEQYFGPGTRLTVT.

This clonotype was seen many times. This chain joins TRBV12-3 or TRBV12-4 and TRBJ2-7; tentative D call: TRBD1 (5 bases). This CDR3 region has 13 residues. The germline V and J ends were trimmed by 7 bases and 7 bases, with 17 bases remaining between them. This CDR3 reads CASMSDGAAEQYF. The CDR3 region has the DNA TGTGCCAGCATGTCGGATGGGGCCGCGGAGCAGTACTTC.